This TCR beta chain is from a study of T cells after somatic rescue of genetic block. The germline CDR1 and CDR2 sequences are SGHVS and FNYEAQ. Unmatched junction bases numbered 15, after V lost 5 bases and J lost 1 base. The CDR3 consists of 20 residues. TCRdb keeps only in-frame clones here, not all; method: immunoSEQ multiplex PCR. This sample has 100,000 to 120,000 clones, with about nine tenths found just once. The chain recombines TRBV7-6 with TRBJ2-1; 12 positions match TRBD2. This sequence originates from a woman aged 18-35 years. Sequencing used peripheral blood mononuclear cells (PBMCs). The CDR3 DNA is TGTGCCAGCAGCGGACGACTAACTAGCGGGGGGTCGAGATCCTACAATGAGCAGTTCTTC. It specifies CASSGRLTSGGSRSYNEQFF. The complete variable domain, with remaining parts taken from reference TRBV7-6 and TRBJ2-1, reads GAGVSQSPRYKVTKRGQDVALRCDPISGHVSLYWYRQALGQGPEFLTYFNYEAQQDKSGLPNDRFSAERPEGSISTLTIQRTEQRDSAMYRCASSGRLTSGGSRSYNEQFFGPGTRLTVL.